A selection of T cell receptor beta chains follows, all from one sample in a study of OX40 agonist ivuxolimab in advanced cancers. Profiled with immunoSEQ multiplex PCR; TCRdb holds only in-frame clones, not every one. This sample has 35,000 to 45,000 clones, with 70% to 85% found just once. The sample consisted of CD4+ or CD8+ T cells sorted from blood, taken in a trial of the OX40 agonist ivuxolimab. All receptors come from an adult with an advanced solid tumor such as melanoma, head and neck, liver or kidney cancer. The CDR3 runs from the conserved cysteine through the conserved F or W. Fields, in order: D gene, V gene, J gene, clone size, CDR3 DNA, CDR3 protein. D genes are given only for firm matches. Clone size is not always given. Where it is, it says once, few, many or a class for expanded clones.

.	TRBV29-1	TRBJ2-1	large	TGCAGCGTAGGTACTGGACCCGACAATGAGCAGTTCTTC	CSVGTGPDNEQFF
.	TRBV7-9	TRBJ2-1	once	TGTGCCAGCAGCCCCCCTTTGGGTGAGCAGTTCTTC	CASSPPLGEQFF
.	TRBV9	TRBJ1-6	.	TGTGCCAGCAGCGTCGGCTGGGAGGATAATTCACCCCTCCACTTT	CASSVGWEDNSPLHF
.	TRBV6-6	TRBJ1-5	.	TGTGCCAGCAGTTCCCCCCGGGACTTCGATCAGCCCCAGCATTTT	CASSSPRDFDQPQHF
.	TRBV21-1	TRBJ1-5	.	TGTGCCAGCAACCCGGGACAGGGGGCAAGCAATCAGCCCCAGCATTTT	CASNPGQGASNQPQHF
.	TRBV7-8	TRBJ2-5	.	TGTGCCAGCAGCGAGGTTAGCAGTGAAGAGACCCAGTACTTC	CASSEVSSEETQYF
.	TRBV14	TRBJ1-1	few	TGTGCCAGCAGCTACCTCAGGGGTGGGACTGAAGCTTTCTTT	CASSYLRGGTEAFF
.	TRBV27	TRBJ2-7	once	TGTGCCAGCAGTTTATTTCGCATTCCCTACGAGCAGTACTTC	CASSLFRIPYEQYF
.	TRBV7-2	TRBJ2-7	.	TGTGCCAGCCTAGGTGACAGCTCCTACGAGCAGTACTTC	CASLGDSSYEQYF
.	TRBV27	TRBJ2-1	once	TGTGCCAGTACCCGGTGGAACAGGGATATAGATGAGCAGTTCTTC	CASTRWNRDIDEQFF
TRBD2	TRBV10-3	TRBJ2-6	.	TGTGCCATCAGTGACTTGGGACTAGCGGGAGCTCCCTCTGGGGCCAACGTCCTGACTTTC	CAISDLGLAGAPSGANVLTF
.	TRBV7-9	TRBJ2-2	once	TGTGCCAGCAGCTTATCCGGGGCGAACACCGGGGAGCTGTTTTTT	CASSLSGANTGELFF
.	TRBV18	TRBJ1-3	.	TGTGCCAGCTCACTCCTACAGGACCACTCTGGAAACACCATATATTTT	CASSLLQDHSGNTIYF
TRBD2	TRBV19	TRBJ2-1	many	TGTGCCAGTAGTATGGGACGCAGCGGGGTTTACAATGAGCAGTTCTTC	CASSMGRSGVYNEQFF
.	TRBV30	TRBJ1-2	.	TGTGCCTGGAACCAACTCCGAGGGTACACCTTC	CAWNQLRGYTF
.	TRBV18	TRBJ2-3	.	TGTGCCAGCTCACCACTTAGGGCCCCAGATACGCAGTATTTT	CASSPLRAPDTQYF
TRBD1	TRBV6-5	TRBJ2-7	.	TGTGCCAGCAGTTACGAGACAGGGGGGAACGAGCAGTACTTC	CASSYETGGNEQYF
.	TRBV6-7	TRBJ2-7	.	TGTGCCAGCAGTTACTCCCCTGGGTCAGGGGACGAATACGAGCAGTACTTC	CASSYSPGSGDEYEQYF
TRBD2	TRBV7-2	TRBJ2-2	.	TGTGCCAGCAGCTTACCCAGCGGGGGGTTCTTTACCGGGGAGCTGTTTTTT	CASSLPSGGFFTGELFF
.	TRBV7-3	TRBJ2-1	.	TGTGCCAGCAGCTTAGTGAACGGGGGGACATCCTACAATGAGCAGTTCTTC	CASSLVNGGTSYNEQFF
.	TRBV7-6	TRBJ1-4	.	TGTGCCAGCAGCCAACCGGGACCGGAGGAAAAACTGTTTTTT	CASSQPGPEEKLFF
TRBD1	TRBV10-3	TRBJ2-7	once	TGTGCCATCAGTGGAAAGGACAGGGGAGTCTCTAACGAGCAGTACTTC	CAISGKDRGVSNEQYF